The rows below give T cell receptor beta chains drawn from one sample of a study of blood T cell repertoires in COVID-19. Some clones are missing from TCRdb's copy, which holds only in-frame ones; the method was immunoSEQ multiplex PCR. The table shows 200,000 to 250,000 clones, with 70% to 90% occurring only once. Sequenced input: peripheral blood. These receptors originate from a woman in her sixties or seventies with active or convalescent COVID-19. Each CDR3 is given with its conserved first and last residue. A D gene is named only where the DNA matches it firmly. Some rows have no size entry. The others give once, few or many, or a class for an expanded clone.

length,D,J,V,size,CDR3,DNA
16,NA,TRBJ2-5,TRBV7-8,NA,CASSSLQAAVRETQYF,TGTGCCAGCAGCTCACTCCAGGCTGCCGTTAGAGAGACCCAGTACTTC
13,NA,TRBJ1-5,TRBV7-2,NA,CASSPLGLPPQHF,TGTGCCAGCAGCCCGCTGGGCCTACCGCCCCAGCATTTT
15,NA,TRBJ1-1,TRBV5-4,few,CASSLVGGHDTEAFF,TGTGCCAGCAGCTTGGTCGGGGGGCACGACACTGAAGCTTTCTTT
14,NA,TRBJ2-1,TRBV5-1,NA,CASSLSGRDNEQFF,TGCGCCAGCAGCTTATCAGGCAGGGACAATGAGCAGTTCTTC
17,TRBD1,TRBJ1-1,TRBV27,NA,CASSTLTGANFHSEAFF,TGTGCCAGCAGTACTTTGACAGGGGCCAACTTTCATTCTGAAGCTTTCTTT
17,NA,TRBJ2-3,TRBV5-8,few,CASSLPTAWEERDTQYF,TGTGCCAGCAGCTTACCCACCGCCTGGGAGGAAAGGGATACGCAGTATTTT
16,TRBD2,TRBJ2-3,TRBV4-2,NA,CASSQETSGVTDTQYF,TGTGCCAGCAGCCAAGAGACTAGCGGGGTTACAGATACGCAGTATTTT
13,NA,TRBJ1-2,TRBV9,NA,CASSVDQANGYTF,TGTGCCAGCAGCGTAGATCAGGCCAATGGCTACACCTTC
14,NA,TRBJ1-6,TRBV7-3,NA,CASSSQGLGSPLHF,TGTGCCAGCAGCTCCCAGGGTTTGGGGTCACCCCTCCACTTT
14,TRBD1,TRBJ1-3,TRBV5-1,NA,CASSTTGTGNTIYF,TGCGCCAGCAGCACGACAGGGACCGGAAACACCATATATTTT
13,TRBD1,TRBJ1-1,TRBV7-2,NA,CASSRDRDTEAFF,TGTGCCAGCAGCCGGGACAGGGATACTGAAGCTTTCTTT
13,NA,TRBJ1-5,TRBV12-3/TRBV12-4,NA,CASSLSGSQPQHF,TGTGCCAGCAGTTTGTCCGGGAGTCAGCCCCAGCATTTT
14,TRBD2,TRBJ2-2,TRBV5-1,NA,CASTLSGATGELFF,TGCGCCAGCACCCTTAGCGGGGCCACCGGGGAGCTGTTTTTT
13,NA,TRBJ1-1,TRBV5-1,NA,CASRTSPNTEAFF,TGCGCCAGCAGGACATCCCCGAACACTGAAGCTTTCTTT
15,NA,TRBJ1-3,TRBV11-2,NA,CASSLQSFPGNTIYF,TGTGCCAGCAGCCTGCAGTCTTTTCCTGGAAACACCATATATTTT
15,TRBD1,TRBJ1-6,TRBV7-3,NA,CASSGGTGMNSPLHF,TGTGCCAGCAGCGGAGGGACAGGGATGAATTCACCCCTCCACTTT
14,NA,TRBJ1-1,TRBV6-6,NA,CASSYLGENTEAFF,TGTGCCAGCAGTTACCTCGGGGAGAACACTGAAGCTTTCTTT
19,TRBD1,TRBJ1-6,TRBV5-1,NA,CASSPRTGQGSSYNSPLHF,TGCGCCAGCAGCCCGAGGACCGGACAGGGAAGCTCCTATAATTCACCCCTCCACTTT
18,TRBD2,TRBJ2-1,TRBV4-1,NA,CASSQDGRGAISYNEQFF,TGCGCCAGCAGCCAGGACGGGCGGGGGGCGATCTCCTACAATGAGCAGTTCTTC
16,NA,TRBJ1-6,TRBV19,NA,CASSTGEVFDNSPLHF,TGTGCCAGTAGTACGGGGGAGGTTTTCGATAATTCACCCCTCCACTTT
16,TRBD1,TRBJ2-4,TRBV7-2,NA,CASSSRPGTGLSIQYF,TGTGCCAGCAGCTCCCGGCCCGGGACAGGGCTTAGCATTCAGTACTTC
15,NA,TRBJ1-5,TRBV16,NA,CASSQGGRGVQPQHF,TGTGCCAGCAGCCAAGGAGGGCGCGGGGTTCAGCCCCAGCATTTT
13,NA,TRBJ2-1,TRBV3-1/TRBV3-2,NA,CASSRTTFGEQFF,TGTGCCAGCAGCCGGACTACCTTCGGGGAGCAGTTCTTC
12,NA,TRBJ1-1,TRBV12-3/TRBV12-4,NA,CASSAGATEAFF,TGTGCCAGCAGTGCCGGTGCCACTGAAGCTTTCTTT
15,NA,TRBJ1-4,TRBV4-3,NA,CASSGSAATNEKLFF,TGCGCCAGCAGTGGGTCGGCGGCAACTAATGAAAAACTGTTTTTT
13,NA,TRBJ2-1,TRBV5-1,NA,CASSLDGYNEQFF,TGCGCCAGCAGCTTGGACGGGTACAATGAGCAGTTCTTC
15,NA,TRBJ1-2,TRBV15,NA,CATRSPGARGYGYTF,TGTGCCACCAGGTCCCCAGGGGCCAGGGGCTATGGCTACACCTTC